The 27 T cell receptor beta chains below come from one sample, sequenced in a study of T cells in localized non-small cell lung cancer. Repertoires were generated with immunoSEQ multiplex PCR, while TCRdb's copy carries only in-frame clones and drops some. This sample has roughly 32,000 clones, with 88% found just once. Sequenced material: peripheral blood mononuclear cells, taken before any cancer treatment. The source is a woman between 40 and 69 years old with stage III lung adenocarcinoma.

The chain uses TRBV7-2 and TRBJ2-2, with TRBD2 as a possible D gene (6 bases). This CDR3 is built from 13 residues. Per the germline V gene, CDR1 is SGHTA and CDR2 is FQGNSA. Trimming cost V 5 bases and J 6 bases, with 10 bases left between them. CDR3 coding DNA: TGTGCCAGCAGCGGTCGGGGGTCCGGGGAGCTGTTTTTT. It is translated as CASSGRGSGELFF. Together with reference TRBV7-2 and TRBJ2-2, the CDR3 gives the full variable domain: GAGVSQSPSNKVTEKGKDVELRCDPISGHTALYWYRQSLGQGLEFLIYFQGNSAPDKSGLPSDRFSAERTGGSVSTLTIQRTQQEDSAVYLCASSGRGSGELFFGEGSRLTVL.

The CDR3: CASSLAPPRSSGTLYNEQFF. The CDR3 DNA reads TGTGCCAGCAGCTTAGCCCCCCCCCGTAGCAGCGGGACCTTATACAATGAGCAGTTCTTC. The chain combines TRBV7-6 with TRBJ2-1, with TRBD2 identical over 7 bases. Germline CDR1 reads SGHVS; CDR2 reads FNYEAQ. The CDR3 sequence is 20 residues long. Unmatched junction bases numbered 18, after V lost 0 bases and J lost 4 bases.

This clone is deemed medium-sized. J is TRBJ2-7 and V is TRBV5-1; TRBD1 or TRBD2 may be the D gene (6 bases each). CDR1 and CDR2 (germline): SGHRS, YFSETQ. This CDR3 has 15 residues. The V and J ends lost 0 bases and 5 bases respectively, with 15 bases between them. CDR3 sequence reads: CASSLAGQGRNEQYF. The CDR3 DNA reads TGCGCCAGCAGCTTGGCGGGGCAGGGGAGGAACGAGCAGTACTTC.

The chain couples TRBV7-2 to TRBJ2-3; 11 nucleotides line up with TRBD2. Per the germline V gene, CDR1 is SGHTA and CDR2 is FQGNSA. The CDR3 spans 18 residues. Trimming took 6 bases from V and 0 from J; bases not matched to a gene: 11. The CDR3 loop reads CASRRGTSGPSSTDTQYF. The CDR3 DNA reads TGTGCCAGCAGACGCGGGACTAGCGGACCTTCTAGCACAGATACGCAGTATTTT.

This clone appeared once. The chain combines TRBV6-4 with TRBJ1-2; possibly TRBD1 for D (6 bases). Trimming shortened V by 2 bases and J by 3 bases, and 10 bases separated the two germline ends. Germline V gene data show CDR1 as MRHNA and CDR2 as SNTAGT. The CDR3 has 14 amino acids. CDR3 nucleotide sequence: TGTGCCAGCAGTGACGGGGGCGGCGACTATGGCTACACCTTC. It codes for CASSDGGGDYGYTF.

The CDR3 region is CASSPNQRGAYNEQFF. CDR3 nucleotides: TGCGCCAGCAGCCCCAATCAGCGGGGGGCCTACAATGAGCAGTTCTTC. This chain joins TRBV5-1 and TRBJ2-1, with TRBD2 identical over 9 bases. V gave up 4 bases and J gave up 2 bases; unmatched junction bases: 7. Germline loops: CDR1 SGHRS, CDR2 YFSETQ. The CDR3 sequence is 16 residues long.

The genes are TRBV4-2 and TRBJ2-5, with D tentatively TRBD1 (6 bases). CDR1 LGHNA and CDR2 YNFKEQ come from the germline V gene. The CDR3 loop spans 17 amino acids. Trimming stripped 0 bases from V and 5 bases from J, with 19 bases between. The CDR3 nucleotides read TGTGCCAGCAGCCAAGAGAGGAGGATAGGGGGTGGGGAGACCCAGTACTTC. Its protein is CASSQERRIGGGETQYF.

DNA of the CDR3: TGTGCCAGCAGTGAAGCGAGTGACGTTGGAAACACCATATATTTT. This gives the protein CASSEASDVGNTIYF. The rearrangement uses TRBV6-1 and TRBJ1-3; D call uncertain. CDR3 length: 15 residues. Deletions cut 0 bases from V and 3 bases from J, with 9 bases between. Per germline, CDR1 MNHNS and CDR2 SASEGT.

This chain uses TRBV6-6 with TRBJ2-7; D could derive from TRBD1 or TRBD2 (5 bases each). In germline, CDR1 is MNHNY, CDR2 SVGAGI (reference sequence). V lost 5 bases to trimming and J lost 0 bases, with 14 bases between them. The CDR3 extends over 15 amino acids. The CDR3 DNA reads as TGTGCCAGCAGTGACCCCGGGACGGGCTCCTACGAGCAGTACTTC. Its translation: CASSDPGTGSYEQYF.

This chain links TRBV9 with TRBJ1-2, with D possibly matching TRBD1 (5 bases). The CDR3 runs 12 residues. Trimming removed 4 bases at V and 5 bases at J, with 9 bases between. CDR1 is SGDLS and CDR2 is YYNGEE in the germline V gene. CDR3 bases: TGTGCCAGCAGCCCTGACAGTTATGGCTACACCTTC. Translation: CASSPDSYGYTF.

The chain employs TRBV7-6 and TRBJ1-5, with D possibly matching TRBD1 (5 bases). Germline-derived CDR1 and CDR2 are SGHVS and FNYEAQ. With 1 base removed from V and 9 bases from J, the gap between germline ends came to 13 bases. The CDR3 contains 14 residues. CDR3 sequence (DNA): TGTGCCAGCAGCTTAGGGCAGGGCGCTCGGCCCCAGCATTTT. Encoded protein: CASSLGQGARPQHF.

The chain employs TRBV7-8 and TRBJ1-1, with D uncertain. There are 15 residues in the CDR3. V was cut by 5 bases and J by 3 bases, with 16 bases left in between. Germline V gives CDR1 SGHVS, CDR2 FQNEAQ. CDR3 loop: CASSPRTDWDTEAFF. The DNA of the CDR3 is TGTGCCAGCAGCCCACGGACTGACTGGGACACTGAAGCTTTCTTT.

This clone was recorded once. The chain carries TRBV7-7 and TRBJ2-5, with D possibly TRBD2 on 5 matching bases. The germline gives CDR1 SSHAT, CDR2 FNYEAQ (reference sequence). V shed 0 bases and J shed 2 bases, with 10 bases lying between them. The CDR3 loop spans 15 amino acids. CDR3 region: CASSLAAGGQETQYF. The CDR3 nucleotides are TGTGCCAGCAGCTTAGCCGCGGGTGGGCAAGAGACCCAGTACTTC.

The CDR3 DNA reads TGTGCCAGCAGCTTGGGACAGTTTCACGGGGAGCTGTTTTTT. Its translation is CASSLGQFHGELFF. The chain uses TRBV5-6 and TRBJ2-2, with a tentative D call TRBD1 (5 bases). Germline-derived CDR1 and CDR2 are SGHDT and YYEEEE. Trimming removed 0 bases from V and 7 bases from J, with 10 bases in between. The CDR3 runs 14 residues.

The chain has TRBV27 and TRBJ2-2; D may be TRBD2 (6 bases). Germline V gives CDR1 MNHEY, CDR2 SMNVEV (reference sequence). The length of the CDR3 is 16 residues. V was shortened by 6 bases and J by 7 bases, with 21 bases between the two germline ends. CDR3 amino acids: CASRSPTRPRLGELFF. The CDR3 DNA reads as TGTGCCAGCAGGTCCCCGACTAGGCCTCGCCTCGGGGAGCTGTTTTTT.

This clone was observed a single time. The chain has TRBV5-4 and TRBJ1-1; D possibly corresponds to TRBD1 (5 bases). The CDR3 has 12 residues. Germline CDR1 SGHNT, CDR2 YYREEE (reference sequence). V was shortened by 3 bases and J by 5 bases, with 8 bases between the two germline ends. In nucleotides, the CDR3 is TGTGCCAGCAGCTGGGGGGGGACTGAAGCTTTCTTT. It codes for CASSWGGTEAFF.

The rearrangement uses TRBV7-9 and TRBJ2-7, with a tentative D call TRBD2 (6 bases). V shed 0 bases and J shed 12 bases, with 18 bases lying between them. The CDR3 covers 14 residues. Germline V gene sequence: CDR1 SEHNR, CDR2 FQNEAQ (reference sequence). The CDR3 reads CASSLAKPGERRYF. The CDR3 coding sequence is TGTGCCAGCAGCTTAGCTAAGCCGGGGGAGAGGCGGTACTTC.

This chain uses TRBV19 with TRBJ1-1; D gene ambiguous. CDR1 and CDR2 from the germline V gene are LNHDA and SQIVND (reference sequence). CDR3 length equals 13 residues. Trimming took 4 bases from V and 3 from J, leaving 9 bases between them. For the CDR3, the DNA is TGTGCCAGTAGTACTTCGGAGGACACTGAAGCTTTCTTT. Protein: CASSTSEDTEAFF.

This clone is medium-sized (0.01 to 0.1%). This chain joins TRBV7-9 and TRBJ1-1; D gene ambiguous. CDR3 length equals 13 residues. Trimming removed 3 bases at V and 10 bases at J, with 15 bases between. The germline V gene encodes CDR1 SEHNR and CDR2 FQNEAQ (reference sequence). The CDR3 DNA is TGTGCCAGCAGCTTCCACTCGGACGGTGGAGCTTTCTTT. Translating gives CASSFHSDGGAFF.

This chain links TRBV14 with TRBJ1-6; D remains unclear. Germline CDR1 SGHDN, CDR2 FVKESK. Between the trimmed V and J ends, which lost 1 base and 5 bases, there was a span of 9 bases. CDR3 length: 15 amino acids. The CDR3 DNA follows: TGTGCCAGCAGCCAAGTCCGGGCCAATAATTCACCCCTCCACTTT. Encoded protein: CASSQVRANNSPLHF. Combining the CDR3 with reference TRBV14 and TRBJ1-6 gives the whole variable domain EAGVTQFPSHSVIEKGQTVTLRCDPISGHDNLYWYRRVMGKEIKFLLHFVKESKQDESGMPNNRFLAERTGGTYSTLKVQPAELEDSGVYFCASSQVRANNSPLHFGNGTRLTVT.

The V call is TRBV5-6, the J call TRBJ2-1, with TRBD2 matching over 7 bases. The CDR3 is 15 residues long. Trimming at V came to 4 bases and at J to 3 bases, leaving 7 bases not matched to a gene. The germline CDR1 and CDR2 sequences are SGHDT and YYEEEE. CDR3 sequence reads: CASSPWLAVYNEQFF. The CDR3 coding sequence is TGTGCCAGCAGCCCTTGGCTAGCGGTCTACAATGAGCAGTTCTTC. Combining the CDR3 with reference TRBV5-6 and TRBJ2-1 gives the whole variable domain DAGVTQSPTHLIKTRGQQVTLRCSPKSGHDTVSWYQQALGQGPQFIFQYYEEEERQRGNFPDRFSGHQFPNYSSELNVNALLLGDSALYLCASSPWLAVYNEQFFGPGTRLTVL.

The V and J genes are TRBV27 and TRBJ2-3, with TRBD1 matching over 10 bases. The germline V gene encodes CDR1 MNHEY and CDR2 SMNVEV (reference sequence). The CDR3 sequence is 17 residues long. The V segment lost 4 bases and the J segment 1 base; nucleotides outside the gene matches: 8. CDR3 sequence (DNA): TGTGCCAGCAGTTCCCTCGGCGGGACAGGGGGCACAGATACGCAGTATTTT. It translates to CASSSLGGTGGTDTQYF.

The chain uses TRBV7-3 and TRBJ2-3; D gene ambiguous. The CDR3 has 14 amino acids. The V gene lost 1 base and the J gene lost 0 bases, with 5 bases spanning the gap. Germline V lookup: CDR1 SGHTA, CDR2 FQGTGA. The CDR3 DNA follows: TGTGCCAGCAGCTTAAGCGGCAGCACAGATACGCAGTATTTT. Its protein is CASSLSGSTDTQYF.

This clone appeared a single time. The CDR3 bases are TGTGCCAGCAGCCAAAGCTACACAGATACGCAGTATTTT. Its translation: CASSQSYTDTQYF. The chain recombines TRBV5-5 with TRBJ2-3, with D unresolved. V was shortened by 4 bases and J by 2 bases, with 8 bases between the two germline ends. Per germline, CDR1 SGHKS and CDR2 YYEKEE (reference sequence). The length of the CDR3 is 13 residues.

The CDR3: CASSWQGDNEQYF. CDR3 nucleotide sequence: TGCGCCAGCAGCTGGCAGGGAGACAACGAGCAGTACTTC. The gene calls are TRBV5-1 and TRBJ2-7; D assignment may be TRBD1 or TRBD2 (5 bases each). Trimming took 3 bases from V and 5 from J, leaving 12 bases between them. The CDR3 is made up of 13 amino acids. The V gene's germline CDR1 is SGHRS and CDR2 YFSETQ.

The gene calls are TRBV6-4 and TRBJ1-2; tentative D call: TRBD1 (6 bases). The CDR3 loop spans 15 amino acids. Germline V gene lookup returns CDR1 MRHNA and CDR2 SNTAGT. Between the trimmed V and J ends, which lost 0 bases and 2 bases, there was a span of 10 bases. CDR3 in DNA: TGTGCCAGCAGTGACTCGGGGGGCCCCAACTATGGCTACACCTTC. Protein product: CASSDSGGPNYGYTF.

The genes are TRBV6-1 and TRBJ2-6, with D unresolved. CDR3 length: 16 amino acids. Germline values: CDR1 MNHNS, CDR2 SASEGT. V was trimmed by 2 bases and J by 0 bases, leaving 8 bases between them. The CDR3 sequence: CASSEQHGSGANVLTF. CDR3 nucleotides: TGTGCCAGCAGTGAACAACACGGCTCTGGGGCCAACGTCCTGACTTTC.